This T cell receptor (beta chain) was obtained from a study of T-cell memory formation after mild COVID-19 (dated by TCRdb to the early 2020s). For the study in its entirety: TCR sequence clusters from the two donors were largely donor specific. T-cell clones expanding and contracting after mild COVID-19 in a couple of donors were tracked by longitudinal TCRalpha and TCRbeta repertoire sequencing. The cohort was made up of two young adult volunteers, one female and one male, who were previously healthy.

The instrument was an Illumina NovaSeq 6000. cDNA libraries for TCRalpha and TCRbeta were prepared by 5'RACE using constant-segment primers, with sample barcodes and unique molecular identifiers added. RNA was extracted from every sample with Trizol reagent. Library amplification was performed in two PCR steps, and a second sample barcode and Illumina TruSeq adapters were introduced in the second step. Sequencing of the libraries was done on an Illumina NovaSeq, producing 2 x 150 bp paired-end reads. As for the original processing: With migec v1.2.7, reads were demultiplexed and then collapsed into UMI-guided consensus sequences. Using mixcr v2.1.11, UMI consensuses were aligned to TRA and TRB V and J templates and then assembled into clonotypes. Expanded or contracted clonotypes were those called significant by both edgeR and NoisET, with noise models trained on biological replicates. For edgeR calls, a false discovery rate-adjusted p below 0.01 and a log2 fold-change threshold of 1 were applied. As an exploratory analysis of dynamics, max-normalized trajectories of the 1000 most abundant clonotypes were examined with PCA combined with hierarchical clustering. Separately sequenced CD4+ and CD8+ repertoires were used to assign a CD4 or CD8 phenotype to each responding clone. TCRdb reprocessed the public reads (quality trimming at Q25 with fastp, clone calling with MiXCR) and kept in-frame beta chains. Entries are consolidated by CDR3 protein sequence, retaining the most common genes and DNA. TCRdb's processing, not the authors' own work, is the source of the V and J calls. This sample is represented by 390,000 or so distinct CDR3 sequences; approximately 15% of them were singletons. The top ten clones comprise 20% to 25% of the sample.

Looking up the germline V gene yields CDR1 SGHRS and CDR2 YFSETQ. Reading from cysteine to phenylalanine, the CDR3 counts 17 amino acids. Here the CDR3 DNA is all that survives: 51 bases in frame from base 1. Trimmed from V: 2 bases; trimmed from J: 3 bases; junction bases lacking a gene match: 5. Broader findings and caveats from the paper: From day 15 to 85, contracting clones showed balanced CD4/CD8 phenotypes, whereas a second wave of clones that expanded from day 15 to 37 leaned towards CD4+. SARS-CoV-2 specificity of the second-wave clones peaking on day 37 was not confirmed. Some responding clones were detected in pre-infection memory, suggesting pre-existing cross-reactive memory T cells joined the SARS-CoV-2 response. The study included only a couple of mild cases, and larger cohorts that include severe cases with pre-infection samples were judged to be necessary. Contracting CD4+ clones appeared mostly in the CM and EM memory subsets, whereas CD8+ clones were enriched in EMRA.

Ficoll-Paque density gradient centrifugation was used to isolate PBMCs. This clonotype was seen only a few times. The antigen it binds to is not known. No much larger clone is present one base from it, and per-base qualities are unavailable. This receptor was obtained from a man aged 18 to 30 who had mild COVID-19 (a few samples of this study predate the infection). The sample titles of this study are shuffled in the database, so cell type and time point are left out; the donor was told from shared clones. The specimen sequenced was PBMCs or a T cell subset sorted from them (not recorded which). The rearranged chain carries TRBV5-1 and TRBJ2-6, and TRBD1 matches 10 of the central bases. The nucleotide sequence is TGCGCCAGCAGCTTACCGACAGGGGGCGGTGGGGCCAACGTCCTGACTTTC. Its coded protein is CASSLPTGGGGANVLTF. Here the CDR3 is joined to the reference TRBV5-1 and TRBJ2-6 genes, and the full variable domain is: KAGVTQTPRYLIKTRGQQVTLSCSPISGHRSVSWYQQTPGQGLQFLFEYFSETQRNKGNFPGRFSGRQFSNSRSEMNVSTLELGDSALYLCASSLPTGGGGANVLTFGAGSRLTVL.